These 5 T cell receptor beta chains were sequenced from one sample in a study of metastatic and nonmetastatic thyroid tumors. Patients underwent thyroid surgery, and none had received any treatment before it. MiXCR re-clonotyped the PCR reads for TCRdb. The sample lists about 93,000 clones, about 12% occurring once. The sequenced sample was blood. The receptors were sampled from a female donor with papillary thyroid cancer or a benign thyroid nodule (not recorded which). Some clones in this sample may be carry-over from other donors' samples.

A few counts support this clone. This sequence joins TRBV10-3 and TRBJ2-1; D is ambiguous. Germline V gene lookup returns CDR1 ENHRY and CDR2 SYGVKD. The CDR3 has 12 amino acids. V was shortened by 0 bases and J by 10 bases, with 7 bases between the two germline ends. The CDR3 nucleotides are TGTGCCATCAGTGAGTCAGGCCAGGAGCAGTTCTTC. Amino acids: CAISESGQEQFF.

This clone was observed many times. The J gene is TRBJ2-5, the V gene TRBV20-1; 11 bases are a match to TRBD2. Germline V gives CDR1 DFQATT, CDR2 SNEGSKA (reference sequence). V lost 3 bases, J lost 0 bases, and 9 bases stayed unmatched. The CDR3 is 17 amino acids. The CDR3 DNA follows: TGCAGTGCTAGGCCCCTACTAGCGGGGGTGTACCAAGAGACCCAGTACTTC. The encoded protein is CSARPLLAGVYQETQYF.

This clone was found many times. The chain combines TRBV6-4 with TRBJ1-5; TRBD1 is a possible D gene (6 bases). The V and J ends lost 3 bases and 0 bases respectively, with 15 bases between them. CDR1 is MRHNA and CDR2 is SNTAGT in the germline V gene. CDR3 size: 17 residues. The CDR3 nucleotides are TGTGCCAGCAGTGAGGGGGCCCGAGTGTATAGCAATCAGCCCCAGCATTTT. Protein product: CASSEGARVYSNQPQHF.

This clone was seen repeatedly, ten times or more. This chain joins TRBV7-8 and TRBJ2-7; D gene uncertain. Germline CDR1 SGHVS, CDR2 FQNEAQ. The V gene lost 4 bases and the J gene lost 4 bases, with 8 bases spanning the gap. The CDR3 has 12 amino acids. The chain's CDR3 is CASSSDGYEQYF. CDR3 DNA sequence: TGTGCCAGCAGCTCTGACGGGTACGAGCAGTACTTC.

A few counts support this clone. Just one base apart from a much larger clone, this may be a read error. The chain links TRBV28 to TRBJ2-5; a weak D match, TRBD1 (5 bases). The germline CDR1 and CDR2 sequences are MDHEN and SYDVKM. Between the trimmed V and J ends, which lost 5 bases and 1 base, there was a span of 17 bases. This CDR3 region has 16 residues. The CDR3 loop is CASSLGATLLQETQYF. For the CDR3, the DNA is TGTGCCAGCAGTCTTGGGGCGACTCTACTCCAAGAGACCCAGTACTTC.